This T cell receptor (beta chain) was identified during a study of Graves' ophthalmopathy and Graves' hyperthyroidism. Study background: The study drew peripheral blood at initial diagnosis, before any treatment. Whole-study results and caveats: The study's model predicted ophthalmopathy progression at 70.59% sensitivity and 72.22% specificity.

CDR3 regions of TCR beta were amplified from RNA transcripts. Following a first-round RT-PCR that used HTBI primers, a second-round multiplex PCR was carried out. TCRdb independently ran MiXCR on the multiplex PCR reads; one entry per CDR3 protein. The sample lists more than 300,000 distinct CDR3 sequences; 15% were seen once. It was from about 10 ml of fresh peripheral blood that the PBMCs came. Germline V CDR1 and CDR2: KGHSH, LQKENI. Unmatched junction bases numbered 8, after V lost 0 bases and J lost 4 bases. The CDR3 sequence is 17 residues long. Note on this clonotype: Its specificity is not known.

This receptor was identified in a woman younger than 30 with stable Graves' hyperthyroidism. The chain has TRBV18 and TRBJ1-2; 10 bases match TRBD1. Sequenced material: peripheral blood. CDR3 sequence reads: CASSPPRSRDRGYGYTF. The CDR3 region has the DNA TGTGCCAGCTCACCACCTCGTTCTAGGGACAGGGGCTATGGCTACACCTTC. Filled out from reference TRBV18 and TRBJ1-2, the complete variable domain reads NAGVMQNPRHLVRRRGQEARLRCSPMKGHSHVYWYRQLPEEGLKFMVYLQKENIIDESGMPKERFSAEFPKEGPSILRIQQVVRGDSAAYFCASSPPRSRDRGYGYTFGSGTRLTVV.